The 20 T cell receptor beta chains presented below share a single source sample, sequenced in a study of long-term antiretroviral therapy in people with HIV. At survey level, the immunoSEQ assay was run in its v3.0 version. The repertoire was sequenced with immunoSEQ multiplex PCR; TCRdb's copy has only in-frame clones and lacks some. Of fewer than 45,000 clones in the sample, about 94% are singletons; the top ten hold just over 3.5%. Here the sequenced sample was unsorted PBMCs, taken 4.1 years after starting antiretroviral therapy. The receptors originated from a woman in her forties or fifties with HIV.

The chain is built from TRBV5-1 and TRBJ2-3, with 8 bases fitting TRBD1. V shed 4 bases and J 2 bases; nucleotides not matched to a gene: 9. The CDR3 runs to 16 residues. Per germline, CDR1 SGHRS and CDR2 YFSETQ. The CDR3 nucleotides read TGCGCCAGCAGCGTACAGGGGGTGGGCACCACAGATACGCAGTATTTT. Protein product: CASSVQGVGTTDTQYF.

The chain is built from TRBV5-1 and TRBJ2-2; 11 positions match TRBD1. CDR1 is SGHRS, CDR2 YFSETQ, per germline. Losses at the gene ends were 5 bases for V and 2 bases for J; bases not matched to a gene: 2. The CDR3 totals 15 residues. The CDR3 DNA follows: TGCGCCAGCAGACGGACAGGGGGCAACACCGGGGAGCTGTTTTTT. Protein: CASRRTGGNTGELFF. The complete variable domain, with remaining parts taken from reference TRBV5-1 and TRBJ2-2, reads KAGVTQTPRYLIKTRGQQVTLSCSPISGHRSVSWYQQTPGQGLQFLFEYFSETQRNKGNFPGRFSGRQFSNSRSEMNVSTLELGDSALYLCASRRTGGNTGELFFGEGSRLTVL.

V is TRBV7-9 and J is TRBJ1-1; D is unresolved. The CDR3 is 14 amino acids. Trimming stripped 5 bases from V and 0 bases from J, with 10 bases between. Germline assignment: CDR1 SEHNR and CDR2 FQNEAQ (reference sequence). This chain's CDR3 is CASSLQSLNTEAFF. Written as DNA, the CDR3 is TGTGCCAGCAGCCTACAGAGCTTGAACACTGAAGCTTTCTTT.

The chain is built from TRBV6-4 and TRBJ2-3; 8 bases fit TRBD2. With 6 bases clipped from V and 7 bases from J, the junction kept 12 bases outside the gene matches. The CDR3 sequence is 15 residues long. Germline V gene lookup returns CDR1 MRHNA and CDR2 SNTAGT. CDR3 nucleotide sequence: TGTGCCAGCAGCCGGGGCGGAGCGGGGGCCTATACGCAGTATTTT. This gives the protein CASSRGGAGAYTQYF.

The rearrangement joins TRBV4-3 to TRBJ2-3, with D possibly matching TRBD2 (5 bases). The CDR3 extends over 15 amino acids. Trimming stripped 1 base from V and 2 bases from J, with 10 bases between. Looked up from germline, CDR1 is LGHNA and CDR2 is YSLEER. CDR3 protein: CASSQVASHTDTQYF. DNA for the CDR3: TGCGCCAGCAGCCAAGTCGCTAGCCACACAGATACGCAGTATTTT.

This chain connects TRBV15 to TRBJ1-5, with D uncertain. This CDR3 has 15 residues. The V end was cut by 0 bases, the J end by 3 bases, with 9 bases between. Per the germline V gene, CDR1 is LNHNV and CDR2 is YYDKDF (reference sequence). In nucleotides, the CDR3 is TGTGCCACCAGCAGAGATGCGGTGGCCAATCAGCCCCAGCATTTT. Protein sequence: CATSRDAVANQPQHF.

The chain joins TRBV5-8 to TRBJ2-5; 9 nucleotides match TRBD1. CDR3 size: 16 residues. V lost 4 bases, J lost 3 bases, and 10 bases stayed unmatched. The germline gives CDR1 SGHTS, CDR2 YDEGEE. The CDR3: CASSPGQGGGEETQYF. CDR3 nucleotides: TGTGCCAGCAGCCCGGGACAGGGAGGGGGTGAAGAGACCCAGTACTTC. The full variable domain, with the rest looked up from reference TRBV5-8 and TRBJ2-5, is EAGVTQSPTHLIKTRGQQATLRCSPISGHTSVYWYQQALGLGLQFLLWYDEGEERNRGNFPPRFSGRQFPNYSSELNVNALELEDSALYLCASSPGQGGGEETQYFGPGTRLLVL.

The chain carries TRBV10-3 and TRBJ2-1; a weak D match, TRBD2 (6 bases). This CDR3 has 16 amino acids. The ends were cut back, 3 bases at V and 0 bases at J, with 12 bases in the middle. Germline CDR1 is ENHRY and CDR2 is SYGVKD. The CDR3 nucleotides read TGTGCCATCAGTGAATTGGTGGGGGGCTCCTACAATGAGCAGTTCTTC. Protein sequence: CAISELVGGSYNEQFF.

CDR3 amino acids: CASSFLGTGAYEQYF. The CDR3 DNA follows: TGTGCCAGCAGTTTCTTGGGGACAGGGGCCTACGAGCAGTACTTC. The V and J genes are TRBV27 and TRBJ2-7; 10 bases are shared with TRBD1. This CDR3 has 15 residues. Trimming cost V 3 bases and J 2 bases; bases outside gene matches: 4. Per germline, CDR1 MNHEY and CDR2 SMNVEV (reference sequence).

The gene calls are TRBV4-1 and TRBJ2-1; 7 nucleotides align to TRBD2. CDR1 and CDR2 (germline): MGHRA, YSYEKL. The CDR3 runs to 16 residues. The J segment lost 9 bases and the V segment lost 0 bases, leaving 11 bases of the junction unmatched. The CDR3 DNA is TGCGCCAGCAGCCAAGACCGACTAGCTGGGGAAGGTGAGCAGTTCTTC. This encodes CASSQDRLAGEGEQFF.

This rearrangement joins TRBV9 to TRBJ2-1; 8 bases agree with TRBD1. In germline, CDR1 is SGDLS, CDR2 YYNGEE. The CDR3 loop spans 17 amino acids. Germline trimming cut 0 bases from V and 9 bases from J; bases unmatched to any gene: 14. The DNA of the CDR3 is TGTGCCAGCAGCGTAGGAGCCCGACAGGGGCCCGGGGGTGAGCAGTTCTTC. Translation gives CASSVGARQGPGGEQFF.

This clone came up once. The rearrangement uses TRBV6-6 and TRBJ2-7; D gene unclear. The CDR3 extends over 14 amino acids. Germline loops: CDR1 MNHNY, CDR2 SVGAGI (reference sequence). V was cut by 0 bases and J by 3 bases, with 9 bases left in between. CDR3 DNA sequence: TGTGCCAGCAGTTACTCACGACAAAACTACGAGCAGTACTTC. Protein sequence: CASSYSRQNYEQYF.

The rearrangement uses TRBV7-8 and TRBJ1-5; 8 bases agree with TRBD1. Germline V gene sequence: CDR1 SGHVS, CDR2 FQNEAQ. Germline trimming cut 4 bases from V and 4 bases from J; bases unmatched to any gene: 3. This CDR3 contains 14 residues. Here the CDR3 DNA reads TGTGCCAGCAGCTCTAGACAGGGGAATCAGCCCCAGCATTTT. Its protein is CASSSRQGNQPQHF. Combining the CDR3 with reference TRBV7-8 and TRBJ1-5 gives the whole variable domain GAGVSQSPRYKVAKRGQDVALRCDPISGHVSLFWYQQALGQGPEFLTYFQNEAQLDKSGLPSDRFFAERPEGSVSTLKIQRTQQEDSAVYLCASSSRQGNQPQHFGDGTRLSIL.

This clone occurred once. The chain joins TRBV30 to TRBJ1-6, with no clear D. Germline V CDR1 and CDR2: GTSNPN, SVGIG (reference sequence). With 1 base removed from V and 9 bases from J, the gap between germline ends came to 10 bases. The CDR3 extends over 13 amino acids. CDR3 sequence reads: CAWSAQGGSPLHF. CDR3 sequence (DNA): TGTGCCTGGAGTGCACAAGGAGGTTCACCCCTCCACTTT.

This sequence joins TRBV19 and TRBJ1-5; TRBD1 agrees at 9 bases. There are 15 residues in the CDR3. With V trimmed by 5 bases and J by 1 base, 3 bases remained unmatched. Germline-derived CDR1 and CDR2 are LNHDA and SQIVND (reference sequence). CDR3 DNA: TGTGCCAGTAGTCGCGGACAGGGGAGCAATCAGCCCCAGCATTTT. This codes for CASSRGQGSNQPQHF.

The chain has TRBV7-8 and TRBJ1-2; possible D gene TRBD1, 5 bases. The CDR3 extends over 14 amino acids. V lost 1 base and J 4 bases, leaving 10 bases between the germline ends. CDR1 and CDR2 from the germline V gene are SGHVS and FQNEAQ. The CDR3, as DNA: TGTGCCAGCAGCTTAGTCGGGGGAGCCTATGGCTACACCTTC. Its translation: CASSLVGGAYGYTF.

This clone was picked up one time. The chain recombines TRBV7-3 with TRBJ2-2; tentatively, D is TRBD2 (5 bases). This CDR3 contains 13 residues. The V and J ends lost 7 bases and 6 bases respectively, with 12 bases between them. Germline CDR1 and CDR2: SGHTA and FQGTGA. CDR3 sequence reads: CASTREGAGELFF. CDR3 coding DNA: TGTGCCAGCACCCGCGAGGGCGCCGGGGAGCTGTTTTTT.

This clone was detected only a few times. The V and J genes are TRBV4-1 and TRBJ2-5, with 7 bases matching TRBD2. This CDR3 is 14 amino acids long. The germline V gene encodes CDR1 MGHRA and CDR2 YSYEKL. With V trimmed by 4 bases and J by 5 bases, 7 bases remained unmatched. The CDR3 loop reads CASSREGKGETQYF. The CDR3 coding sequence is TGCGCCAGCAGCCGGGAGGGTAAGGGTGAGACCCAGTACTTC.

This rearrangement joins TRBV6-1 to TRBJ2-5, with D possibly being TRBD1 or TRBD2 (5 bases each). Germline V gene lookup returns CDR1 MNHNS and CDR2 SASEGT. CDR3 length: 14 residues. V was shortened by 1 base and J by 1 base, with 7 bases between the two germline ends. In DNA, the CDR3 is TGTGCCAGCAGTGAAGGGGGGACCCAAGAGACCCAGTACTTC. Protein sequence: CASSEGGTQETQYF.

The chain combines TRBV7-2 with TRBJ2-7; a possible D gene is TRBD1 (5 bases). The CDR3 is 16 residues long. The ends were cut back, 1 base at V and 0 bases at J, with 13 bases in the middle. Germline assignment: CDR1 SGHTA and CDR2 FQGNSA. The CDR3 loop is CASSLVGRTSSYEQYF. Written as DNA, the CDR3 is TGTGCCAGCAGCTTAGTGGGCAGGACAAGCTCCTACGAGCAGTACTTC.